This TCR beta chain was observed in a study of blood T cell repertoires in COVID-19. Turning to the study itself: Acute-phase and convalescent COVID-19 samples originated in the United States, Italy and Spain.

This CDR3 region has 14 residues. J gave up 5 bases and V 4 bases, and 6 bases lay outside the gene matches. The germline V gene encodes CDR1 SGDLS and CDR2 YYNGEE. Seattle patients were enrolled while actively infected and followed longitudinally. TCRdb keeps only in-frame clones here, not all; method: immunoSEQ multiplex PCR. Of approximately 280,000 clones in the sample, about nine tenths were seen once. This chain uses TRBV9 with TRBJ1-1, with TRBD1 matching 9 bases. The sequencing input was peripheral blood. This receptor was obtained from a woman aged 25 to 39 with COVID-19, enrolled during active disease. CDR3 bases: TGTGCCAGCAGCCCGTCACAGGGGGCAACTGAAGCTTTCTTT. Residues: CASSPSQGATEAFF.